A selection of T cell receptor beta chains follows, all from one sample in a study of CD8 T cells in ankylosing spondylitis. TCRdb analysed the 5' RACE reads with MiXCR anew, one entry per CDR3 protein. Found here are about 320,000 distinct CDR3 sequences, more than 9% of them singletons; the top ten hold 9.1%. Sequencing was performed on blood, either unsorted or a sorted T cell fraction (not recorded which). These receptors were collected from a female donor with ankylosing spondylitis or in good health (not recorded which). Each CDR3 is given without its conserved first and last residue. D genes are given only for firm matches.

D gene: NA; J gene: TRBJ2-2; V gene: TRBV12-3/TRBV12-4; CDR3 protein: AAQGARGTGELF
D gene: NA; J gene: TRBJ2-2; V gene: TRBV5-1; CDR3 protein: ASSTGTGELF
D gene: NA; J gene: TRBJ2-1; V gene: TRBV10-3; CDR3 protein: ATQERTQGGEQF
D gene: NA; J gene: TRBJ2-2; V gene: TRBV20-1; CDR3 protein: SARDNGNTGELF
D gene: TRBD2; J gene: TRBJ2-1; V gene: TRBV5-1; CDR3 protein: ASSSGLAGVERWHEQF
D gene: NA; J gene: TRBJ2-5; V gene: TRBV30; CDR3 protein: AWRRGGVETQY
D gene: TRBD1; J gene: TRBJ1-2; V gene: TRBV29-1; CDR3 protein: SVQDRGIYGYT
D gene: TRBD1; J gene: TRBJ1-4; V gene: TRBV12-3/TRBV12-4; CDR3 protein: ASRGDRGRENEKLF
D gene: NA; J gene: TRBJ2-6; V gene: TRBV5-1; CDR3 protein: ASSLEPSGANVLT
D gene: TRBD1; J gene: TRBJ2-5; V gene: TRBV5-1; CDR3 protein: ASSLEGAQETQY
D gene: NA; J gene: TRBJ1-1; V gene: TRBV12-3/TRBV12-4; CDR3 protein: ASSPQGLNTEAF
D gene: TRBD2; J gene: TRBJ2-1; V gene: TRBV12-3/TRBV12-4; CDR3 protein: ASSFFGTSGYNEQF
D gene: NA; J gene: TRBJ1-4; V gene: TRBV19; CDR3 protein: ASNTRGLNEKLF
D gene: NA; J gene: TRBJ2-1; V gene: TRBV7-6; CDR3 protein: ASSLEWNSYNEQF
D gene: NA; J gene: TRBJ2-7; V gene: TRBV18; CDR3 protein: ASSPSPISYEQY
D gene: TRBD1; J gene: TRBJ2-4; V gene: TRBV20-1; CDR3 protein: CARSRDSRVKNIQY
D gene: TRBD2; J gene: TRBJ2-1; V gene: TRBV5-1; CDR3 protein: ASSQWTSGSLNEQF
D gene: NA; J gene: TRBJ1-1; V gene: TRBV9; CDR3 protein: ASSLSMTNTEAF
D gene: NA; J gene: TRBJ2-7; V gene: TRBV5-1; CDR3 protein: ASSLQTGMGSYEQY
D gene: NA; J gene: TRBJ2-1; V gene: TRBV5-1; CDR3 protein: ASSGNYNEQF
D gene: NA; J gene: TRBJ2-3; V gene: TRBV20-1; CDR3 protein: SARPRLALLTDTQY
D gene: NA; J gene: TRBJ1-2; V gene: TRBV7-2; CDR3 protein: ASSLDAAPFGYT
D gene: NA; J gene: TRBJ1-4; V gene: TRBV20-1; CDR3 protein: SARERGGNEKLF
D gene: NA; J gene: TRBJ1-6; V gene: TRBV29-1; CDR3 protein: SVGDADSPLH
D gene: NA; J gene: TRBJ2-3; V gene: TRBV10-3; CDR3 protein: AIRARVGGYTDTQY
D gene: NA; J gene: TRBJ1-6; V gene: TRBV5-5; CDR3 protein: ASSLGGGGRRTSPLH
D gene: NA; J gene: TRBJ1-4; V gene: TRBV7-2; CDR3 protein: ASSRDPGLQEKLF
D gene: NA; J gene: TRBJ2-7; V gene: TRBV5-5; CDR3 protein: ASSLPYEQY
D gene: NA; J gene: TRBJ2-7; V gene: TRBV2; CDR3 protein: ASSEGSALSEQY
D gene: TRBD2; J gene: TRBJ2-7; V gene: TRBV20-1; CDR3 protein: SAHSGTSGYEQY
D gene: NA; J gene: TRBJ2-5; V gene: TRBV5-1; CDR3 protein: ASSLGVGEQETQY
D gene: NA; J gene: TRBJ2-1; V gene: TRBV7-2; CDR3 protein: ASSAHPYNEQF
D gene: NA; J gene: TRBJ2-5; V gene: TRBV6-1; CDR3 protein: ASSPRGGMEETQY
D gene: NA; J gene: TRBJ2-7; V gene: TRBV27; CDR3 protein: ASSLASVSYEQY
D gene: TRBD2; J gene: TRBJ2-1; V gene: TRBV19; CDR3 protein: ASSMLAGGREDEQF
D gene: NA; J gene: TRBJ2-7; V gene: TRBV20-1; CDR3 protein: SAGEGHYEQY
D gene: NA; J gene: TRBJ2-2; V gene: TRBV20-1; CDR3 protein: SALGGLTGELF
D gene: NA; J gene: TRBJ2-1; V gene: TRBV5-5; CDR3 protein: ASSFQTVYDEQF
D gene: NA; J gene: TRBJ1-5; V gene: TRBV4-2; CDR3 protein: ASSHSGDNQPQH
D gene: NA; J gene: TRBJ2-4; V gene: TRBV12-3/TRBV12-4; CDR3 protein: ASRRGTVATGKNIQY
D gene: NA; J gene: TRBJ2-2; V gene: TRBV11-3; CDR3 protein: ASSFGQRNTGELF
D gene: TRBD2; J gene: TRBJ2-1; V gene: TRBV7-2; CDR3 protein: ASSSGTSRNNEQF
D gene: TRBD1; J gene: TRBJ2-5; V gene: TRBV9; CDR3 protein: ASSASDRGETQY
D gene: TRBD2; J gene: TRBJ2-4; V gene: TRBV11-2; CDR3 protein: ASSLTPGLAGRNIQY
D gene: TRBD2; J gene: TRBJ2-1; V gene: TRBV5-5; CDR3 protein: ASSFLLAGFSYNEQF
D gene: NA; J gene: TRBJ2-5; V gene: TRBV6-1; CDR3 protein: ASSEEQGTETQY
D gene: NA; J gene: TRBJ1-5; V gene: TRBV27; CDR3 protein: ASSLGGRYNQPQH
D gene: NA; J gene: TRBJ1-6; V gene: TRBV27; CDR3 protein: ASSLEGSTLH
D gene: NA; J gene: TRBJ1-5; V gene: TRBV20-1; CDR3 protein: SARDQGGSNQPQH
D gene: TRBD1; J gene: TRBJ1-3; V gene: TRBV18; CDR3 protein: ASSGTGGGTIY
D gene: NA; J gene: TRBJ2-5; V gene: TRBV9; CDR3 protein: ASSPQVSETQY
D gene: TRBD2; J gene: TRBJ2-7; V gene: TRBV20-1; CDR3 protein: SPGTSGTKTYEQY
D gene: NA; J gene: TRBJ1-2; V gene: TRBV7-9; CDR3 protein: ASSPDSLYGYT
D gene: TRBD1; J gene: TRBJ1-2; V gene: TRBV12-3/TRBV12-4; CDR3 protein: ASSHGQGVGYT